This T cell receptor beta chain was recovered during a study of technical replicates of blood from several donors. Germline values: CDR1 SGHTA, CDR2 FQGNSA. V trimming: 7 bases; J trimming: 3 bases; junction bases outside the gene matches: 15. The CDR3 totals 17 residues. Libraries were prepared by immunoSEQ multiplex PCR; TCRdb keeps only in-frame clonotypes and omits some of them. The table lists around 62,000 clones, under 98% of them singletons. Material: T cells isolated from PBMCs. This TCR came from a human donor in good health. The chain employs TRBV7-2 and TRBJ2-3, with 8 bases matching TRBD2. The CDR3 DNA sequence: TGTGCCAGCATATTTATGGGCGGGAGGCCCAGTACAGATACGCAGTATTTT. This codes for CASIFMGGRPSTDTQYF.